These 2 T cell receptor beta chains share one sample of origin, sequenced in a study of blood T cell repertoires in COVID-19. The repertoire was sequenced with immunoSEQ multiplex PCR; TCRdb's copy has only in-frame clones and lacks some. The sample holds just over 300,000 clones; 89% are singletons and the top ten take 1.5% to 2%. Sequenced: peripheral blood. These receptors were obtained from a woman aged 25-40 years with COVID-19, enrolled during active disease.

This chain links TRBV28 with TRBJ1-5; D is unclear. The V gene lost 3 bases and the J gene lost 2 bases, with 11 bases spanning the gap. There are 15 residues in the CDR3. In germline, CDR1 is MDHEN, CDR2 SYDVKM. The CDR3 sequence: CASSLEGGGNQPQHF. For the CDR3, the DNA is TGTGCCAGCAGTTTGGAAGGAGGAGGCAATCAGCCCCAGCATTTT.

CDR3 bases: TGTGCCAGTTTCAGTCCTCAAGAGACCCAGTACTTC. Translating it yields CASFSPQETQYF. The genes are TRBV6-7 and TRBJ2-5; D is undetermined. TRBV6-7 is annotated as an ORF whose role is uncertain. V lost 9 bases and J 2 bases, leaving 10 bases between the germline ends. The CDR3 is 12 amino acids.